This T cell receptor beta chain was observed in a study of shared clonotypes between healthy human individuals. Study findings and constraints: What rarefaction showed was incomplete sorted-subset sequencing despite large depth.

V was pared by 2 bases and J by 10 bases, with 17 bases between. This CDR3 is 15 amino acids long. Germline assignment: CDR1 MNHNY and CDR2 SVGAGI (reference sequence). Every subset had its genomic DNA shared out evenly among several immunoSEQ plates. Each sorted subset replicate got 200 ng genomic DNA, about 33,000 genomes. The repertoire was sequenced with immunoSEQ multiplex PCR; TCRdb's copy has only in-frame clones and lacks some. Here the sample spans roughly 1,800,000 clones, less than 95% being singletons. Only CD45RO-negative cells positively selected for CCR7 counted as naive CD8 cells, so terminally differentiated effector memory CD45RA+ cells were excluded. Details on this clone: Its antigen is as yet unknown.

This receptor was taken from a man aged 18 to 30 in good health. The J gene is TRBJ2-2, the V gene TRBV6-6, with TRBD1 as a possible D gene (6 bases). The specimen was naive CD8+ T cells sorted from blood. CDR3 DNA: TGTGCCAGCAGTTACCCCCAGGGGTGGGAAGAGGAGCTGTTTTTT. Its translation is CASSYPQGWEEELFF.